This T cell receptor beta chain was identified in a study of cytomegalovirus exposure and HLA in healthy donors. The primer mix had 60 Vbeta and 13 Jbeta primers. Method: immunoSEQ multiplex PCR; TCRdb's copy keeps in-frame clones and lacks some. The table lists around 110,000 clones, about four fifths of them singletons. The ends lost 5 bases at V and 1 base at J; junction bases unmatched: 2. Germline V gene sequence: CDR1 SNHLY, CDR2 FYNNEI. The CDR3 is 16 residues long. Unrecorded immune exposures were likely, despite nominal health at sampling. This clone was seen once. In the same sample, other DNA sequences code for this CDR3.

Sequencing used PBMCs. The rearrangement links TRBV2 to TRBJ2-3; 14 bases are a match to TRBD2. The sequence came from a man aged 25-45 years in good health and CMV-seropositive. DNA for the CDR3: TGTGCCAGCAGTCCGGGACTAGCGGGGGGCACAGATACGCAGTATTTT. Its translation: CASSPGLAGGTDTQYF.